The clone carrying this T cell receptor beta chain was found a few times. What it binds is not known. The authors made TCR cDNA by 5'RACE template switching, adding a universal primer site and UMIs. TCRdb independently ran MiXCR on the 5' RACE reads; one entry per CDR3 protein. The table has a few hundred thousand distinct CDR3 sequences, over 4% seen once. These data belong to a study of T cells after yellow fever vaccination. Study-level results: The study re-detected most primary-vaccination clones after the booster (approximately 96% CD4, 88% CD8). The CD4 compartment and the CD8 compartment contained a small share of clonotypes in common.

Germline CDR1 reads SGHTA; CDR2 reads FQGNSA. CDR3 length: 13 amino acids. Trimming cost V 5 bases and J 5 bases; bases outside gene matches: 5. V is TRBV7-2 and J is TRBJ1-2; 7 bases match TRBD1. This sequence was found in a man in his late teens or twenties who received the YFV17D yellow fever vaccine. Sample: PBMCs, taken 5 days after the yellow fever booster vaccination. CDR3 nucleotide sequence: TGTGCCAGCAGCATACTGACAGGGTATGGCTACACCTTC. It specifies CASSILTGYGYTF.